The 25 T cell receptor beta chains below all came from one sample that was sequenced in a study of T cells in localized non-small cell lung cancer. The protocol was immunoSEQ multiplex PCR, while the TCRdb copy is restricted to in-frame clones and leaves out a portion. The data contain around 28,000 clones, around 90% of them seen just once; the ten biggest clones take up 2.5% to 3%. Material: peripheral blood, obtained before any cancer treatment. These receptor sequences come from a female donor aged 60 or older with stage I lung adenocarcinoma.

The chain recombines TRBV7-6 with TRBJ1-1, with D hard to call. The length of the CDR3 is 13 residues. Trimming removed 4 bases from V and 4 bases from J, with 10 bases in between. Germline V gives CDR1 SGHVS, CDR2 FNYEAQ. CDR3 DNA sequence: TGTGCCAGCAGCTCTGGTGGAGGCACTGAAGCTTTCTTT. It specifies CASSSGGGTEAFF.

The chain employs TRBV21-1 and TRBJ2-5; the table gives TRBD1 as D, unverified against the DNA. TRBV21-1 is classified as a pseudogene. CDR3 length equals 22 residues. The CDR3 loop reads CASSPRDRGWDGSEGWWETQYF. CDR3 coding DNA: TGTGCCAGCAGCCCCCGGGACAGGGGCTGGGATGGTAGCGAGGGGTGGTGGGAGACCCAGTACTTC.

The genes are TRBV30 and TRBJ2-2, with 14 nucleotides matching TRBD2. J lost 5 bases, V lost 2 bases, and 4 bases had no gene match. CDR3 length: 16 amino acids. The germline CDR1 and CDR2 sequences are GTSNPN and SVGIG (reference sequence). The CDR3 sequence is CAWSPGTSGGTGELFF. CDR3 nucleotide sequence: TGTGCCTGGAGTCCCGGGACTAGCGGGGGAACCGGGGAGCTGTTTTTT.

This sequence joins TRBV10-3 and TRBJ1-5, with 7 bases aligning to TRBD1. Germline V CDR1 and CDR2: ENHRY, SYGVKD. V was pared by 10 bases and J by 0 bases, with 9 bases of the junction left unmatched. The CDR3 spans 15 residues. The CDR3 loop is CATREGGYSNQPQHF. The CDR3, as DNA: TGTGCCACCCGGGAAGGGGGCTATAGCAATCAGCCCCAGCATTTT.

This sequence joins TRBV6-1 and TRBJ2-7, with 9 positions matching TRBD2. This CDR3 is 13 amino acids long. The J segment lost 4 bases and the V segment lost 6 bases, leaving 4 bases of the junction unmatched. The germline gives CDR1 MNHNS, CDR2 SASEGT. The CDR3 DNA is TGTGCCAGCAGAAGCCTAGCGGGATACGAGCAGTACTTC. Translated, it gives CASRSLAGYEQYF.

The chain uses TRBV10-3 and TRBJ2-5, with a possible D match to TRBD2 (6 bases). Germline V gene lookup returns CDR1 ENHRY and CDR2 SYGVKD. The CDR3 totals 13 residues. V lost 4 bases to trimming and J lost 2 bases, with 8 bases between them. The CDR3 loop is CAISGGIQETQYF. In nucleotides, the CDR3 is TGTGCCATCAGTGGCGGGATACAAGAGACCCAGTACTTC.

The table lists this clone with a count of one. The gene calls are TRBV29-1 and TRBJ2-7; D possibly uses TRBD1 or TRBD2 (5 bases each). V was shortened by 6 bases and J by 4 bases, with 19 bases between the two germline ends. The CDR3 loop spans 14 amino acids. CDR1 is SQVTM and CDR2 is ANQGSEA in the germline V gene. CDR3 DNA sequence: TGCAGCGTCGCCCGGGACCCCCGAGGGTACGAGCAGTACTTC. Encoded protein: CSVARDPRGYEQYF.

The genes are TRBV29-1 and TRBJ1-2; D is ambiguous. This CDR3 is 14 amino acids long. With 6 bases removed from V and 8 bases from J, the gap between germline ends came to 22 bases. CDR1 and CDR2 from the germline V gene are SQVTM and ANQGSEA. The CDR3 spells CSVPLGLTRPGYTF. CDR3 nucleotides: TGCAGCGTCCCCCTGGGTTTGACACGGCCGGGCTACACCTTC.

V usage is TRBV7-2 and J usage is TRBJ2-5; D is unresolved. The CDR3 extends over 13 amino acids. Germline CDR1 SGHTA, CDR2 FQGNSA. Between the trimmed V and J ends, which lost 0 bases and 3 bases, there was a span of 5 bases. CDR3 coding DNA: TGTGCCAGCAGCTTAGCTGGAAAAGAGACCCAGTACTTC. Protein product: CASSLAGKETQYF. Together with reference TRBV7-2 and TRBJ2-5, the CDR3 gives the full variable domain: GAGVSQSPSNKVTEKGKDVELRCDPISGHTALYWYRQSLGQGLEFLIYFQGNSAPDKSGLPSDRFSAERTGGSVSTLTIQRTQQEDSAVYLCASSLAGKETQYFGPGTRLLVL.

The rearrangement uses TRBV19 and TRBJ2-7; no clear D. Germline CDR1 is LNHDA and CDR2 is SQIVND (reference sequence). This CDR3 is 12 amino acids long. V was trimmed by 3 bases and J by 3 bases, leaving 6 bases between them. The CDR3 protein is CASSIGYYEQYF. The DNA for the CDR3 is TGTGCCAGTAGTATCGGGTACTACGAGCAGTACTTC.

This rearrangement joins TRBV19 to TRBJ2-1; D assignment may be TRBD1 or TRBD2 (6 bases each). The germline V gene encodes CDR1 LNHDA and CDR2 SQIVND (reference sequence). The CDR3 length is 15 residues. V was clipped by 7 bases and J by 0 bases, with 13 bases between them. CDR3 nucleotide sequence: TGTGCCAGTAAACCGGGGGCCCTCTCCTACAATGAGCAGTTCTTC. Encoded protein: CASKPGALSYNEQFF. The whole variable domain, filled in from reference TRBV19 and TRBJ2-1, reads DGGITQSPKYLFRKEGQNVTLSCEQNLNHDAMYWYRQDPGQGLRLIYYSQIVNDFQKGDIAEGYSVSREKKESFPLTVTSAQKNPTAFYLCASKPGALSYNEQFFGPGTRLTVL.

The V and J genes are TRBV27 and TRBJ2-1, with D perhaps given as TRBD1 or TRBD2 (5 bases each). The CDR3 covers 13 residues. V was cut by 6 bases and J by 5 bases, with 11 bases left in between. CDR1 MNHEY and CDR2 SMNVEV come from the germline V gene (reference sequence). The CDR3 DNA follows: TGTGCCAGCAGGGTAGGGACGAACAATGAGCAGTTCTTC. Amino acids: CASRVGTNNEQFF.

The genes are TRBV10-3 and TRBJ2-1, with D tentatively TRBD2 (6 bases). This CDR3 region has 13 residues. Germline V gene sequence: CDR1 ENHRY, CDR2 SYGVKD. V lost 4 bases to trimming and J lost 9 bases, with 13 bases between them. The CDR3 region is CAISGVSEGEQFF. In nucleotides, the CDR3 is TGTGCCATCAGTGGGGTCTCGGAGGGTGAGCAGTTCTTC.

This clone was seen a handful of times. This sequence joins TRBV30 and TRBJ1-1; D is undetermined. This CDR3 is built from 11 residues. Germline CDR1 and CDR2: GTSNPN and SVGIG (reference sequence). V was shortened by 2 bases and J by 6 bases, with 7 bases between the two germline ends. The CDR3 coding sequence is TGTGCCTGGAGTAATCCCCCTGAAGCTTTCTTT. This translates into CAWSNPPEAFF.

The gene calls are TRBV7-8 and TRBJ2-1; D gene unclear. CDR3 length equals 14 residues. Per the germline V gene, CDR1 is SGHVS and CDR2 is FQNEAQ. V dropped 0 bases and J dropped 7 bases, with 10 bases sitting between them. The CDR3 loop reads CASSLANYRNEQFF. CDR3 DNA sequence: TGTGCCAGCAGCTTAGCGAACTACCGGAATGAGCAGTTCTTC.

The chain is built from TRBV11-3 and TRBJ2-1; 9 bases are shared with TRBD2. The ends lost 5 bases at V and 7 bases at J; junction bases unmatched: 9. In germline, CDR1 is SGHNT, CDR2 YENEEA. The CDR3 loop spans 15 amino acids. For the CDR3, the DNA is TGTGCCAGCAGCAGCGCAGCGGGAGGTATGAATGAGCAGTTCTTC. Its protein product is CASSSAAGGMNEQFF.

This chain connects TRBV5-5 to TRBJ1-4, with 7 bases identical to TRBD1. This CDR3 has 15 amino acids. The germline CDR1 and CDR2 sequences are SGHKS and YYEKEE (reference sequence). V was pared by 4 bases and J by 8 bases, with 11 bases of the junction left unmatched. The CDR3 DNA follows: TGTGCCAGCAGCCTACAGGGGCAGGGTGCAGAAAAACTGTTTTTT. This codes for CASSLQGQGAEKLFF.

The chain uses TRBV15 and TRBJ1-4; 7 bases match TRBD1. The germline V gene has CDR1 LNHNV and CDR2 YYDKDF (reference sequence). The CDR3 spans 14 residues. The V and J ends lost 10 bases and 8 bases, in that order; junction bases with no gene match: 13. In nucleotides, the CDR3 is TGTGCCAGCAACAGGGGCAGGGACCACGAAAAACTGTTTTTT. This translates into CASNRGRDHEKLFF.

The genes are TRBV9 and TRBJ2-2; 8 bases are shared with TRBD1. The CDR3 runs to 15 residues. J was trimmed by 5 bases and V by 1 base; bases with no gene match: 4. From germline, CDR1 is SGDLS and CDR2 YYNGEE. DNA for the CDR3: TGTGCCAGCAGCGTACACAGGGGGGATACCGGGGAGCTGTTTTTT. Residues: CASSVHRGDTGELFF.

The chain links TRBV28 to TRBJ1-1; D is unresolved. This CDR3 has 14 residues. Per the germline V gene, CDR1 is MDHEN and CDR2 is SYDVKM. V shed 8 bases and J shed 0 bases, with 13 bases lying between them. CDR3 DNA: TGTGCCAGCTACGGTTACCCAGTGAACACTGAAGCTTTCTTT. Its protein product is CASYGYPVNTEAFF.

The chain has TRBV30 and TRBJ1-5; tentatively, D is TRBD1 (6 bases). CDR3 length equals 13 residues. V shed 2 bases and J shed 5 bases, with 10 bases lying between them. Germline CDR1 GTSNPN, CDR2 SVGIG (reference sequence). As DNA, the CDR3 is TGTGCCTGGAGTTTACACAGGGATCAGCCCCAGCATTTT. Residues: CAWSLHRDQPQHF.

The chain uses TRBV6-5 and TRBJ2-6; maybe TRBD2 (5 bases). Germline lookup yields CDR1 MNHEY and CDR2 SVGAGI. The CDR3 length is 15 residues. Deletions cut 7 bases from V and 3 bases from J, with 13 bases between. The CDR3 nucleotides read TGTGCCAGCAATCCGCGGGTACTTGGGGCCAACGTCCTGACTTTC. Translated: CASNPRVLGANVLTF.

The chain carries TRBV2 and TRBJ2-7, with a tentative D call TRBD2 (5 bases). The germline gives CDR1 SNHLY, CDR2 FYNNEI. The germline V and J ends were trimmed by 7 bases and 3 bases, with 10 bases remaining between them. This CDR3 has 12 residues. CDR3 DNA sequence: TGTGCCAGCACTGGGAGTAACTACGAGCAGTACTTC. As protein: CASTGSNYEQYF.

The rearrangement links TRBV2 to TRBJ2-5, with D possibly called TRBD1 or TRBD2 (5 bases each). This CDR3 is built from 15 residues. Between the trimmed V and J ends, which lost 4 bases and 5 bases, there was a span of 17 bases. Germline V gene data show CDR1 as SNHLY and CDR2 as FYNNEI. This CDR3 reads CASSVTGTAMETQYF. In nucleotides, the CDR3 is TGTGCCAGCAGTGTTACCGGGACGGCCATGGAGACCCAGTACTTC.

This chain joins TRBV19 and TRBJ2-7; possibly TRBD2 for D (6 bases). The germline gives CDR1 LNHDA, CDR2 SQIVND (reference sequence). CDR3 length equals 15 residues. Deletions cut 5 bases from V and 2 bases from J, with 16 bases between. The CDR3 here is CASSLNGLTAYEQYF. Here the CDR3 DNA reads TGTGCCAGTAGTCTCAACGGACTAACGGCCTACGAGCAGTACTTC.